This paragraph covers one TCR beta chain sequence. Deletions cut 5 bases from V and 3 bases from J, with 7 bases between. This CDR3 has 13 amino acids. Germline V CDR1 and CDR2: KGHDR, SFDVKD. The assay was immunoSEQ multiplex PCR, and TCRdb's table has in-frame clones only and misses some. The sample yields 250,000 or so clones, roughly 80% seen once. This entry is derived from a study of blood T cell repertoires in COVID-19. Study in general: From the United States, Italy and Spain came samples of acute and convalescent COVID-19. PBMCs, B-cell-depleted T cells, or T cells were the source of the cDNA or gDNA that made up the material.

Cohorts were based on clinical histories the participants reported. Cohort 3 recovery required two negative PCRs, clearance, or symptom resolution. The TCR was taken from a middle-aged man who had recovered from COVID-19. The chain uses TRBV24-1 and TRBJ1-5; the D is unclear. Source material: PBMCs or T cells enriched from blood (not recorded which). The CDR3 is CATSGGNNQPQHF. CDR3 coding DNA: TGTGCCACCAGTGGAGGAAACAATCAGCCCCAGCATTTT.